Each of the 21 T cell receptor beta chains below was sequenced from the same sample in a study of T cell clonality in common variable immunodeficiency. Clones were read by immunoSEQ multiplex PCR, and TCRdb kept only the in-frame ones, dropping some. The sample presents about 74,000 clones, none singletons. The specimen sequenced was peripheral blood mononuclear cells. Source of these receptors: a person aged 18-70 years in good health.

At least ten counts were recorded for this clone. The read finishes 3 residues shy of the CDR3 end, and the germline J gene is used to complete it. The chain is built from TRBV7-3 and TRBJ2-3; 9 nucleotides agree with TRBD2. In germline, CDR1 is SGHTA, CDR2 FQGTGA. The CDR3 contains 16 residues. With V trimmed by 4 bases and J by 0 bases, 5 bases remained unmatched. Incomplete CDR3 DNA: TGTGCCAGCAGCTATGGGCTAGCGGGGAGCACAGATACG. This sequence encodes CASSYGLAGSTDT. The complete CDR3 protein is CASSYGLAGSTDTQYF. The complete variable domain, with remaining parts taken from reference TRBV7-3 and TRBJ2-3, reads GAGVSQTPSNKVTEKGKYVELRCDPISGHTALYWYRQSLGQGPEFLIYFQGTGAADDSGLPNDRFFAVRPEGSVSTLKIQRTERGDSAVYLCASSYGLAGSTDTQYFGPGTRLTVL.

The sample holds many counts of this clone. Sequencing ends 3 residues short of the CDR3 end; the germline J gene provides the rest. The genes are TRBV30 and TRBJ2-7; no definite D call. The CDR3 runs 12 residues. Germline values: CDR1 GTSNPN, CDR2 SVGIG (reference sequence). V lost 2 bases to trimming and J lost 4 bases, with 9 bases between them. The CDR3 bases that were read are TGTGCCTGGAGTAACAGCCTGTACGAG. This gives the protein CAWSNSLYE. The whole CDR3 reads CAWSNSLYEQYF.

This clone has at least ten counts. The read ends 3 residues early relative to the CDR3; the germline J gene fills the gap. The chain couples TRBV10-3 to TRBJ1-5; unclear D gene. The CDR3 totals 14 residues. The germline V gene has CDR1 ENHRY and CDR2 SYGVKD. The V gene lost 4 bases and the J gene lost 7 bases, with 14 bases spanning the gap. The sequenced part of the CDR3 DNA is TGTGCCATCAGTGCGGAGGGCGCGTACCAGCCC. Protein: CAISAEGAYQP. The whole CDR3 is CAISAEGAYQPQHF.

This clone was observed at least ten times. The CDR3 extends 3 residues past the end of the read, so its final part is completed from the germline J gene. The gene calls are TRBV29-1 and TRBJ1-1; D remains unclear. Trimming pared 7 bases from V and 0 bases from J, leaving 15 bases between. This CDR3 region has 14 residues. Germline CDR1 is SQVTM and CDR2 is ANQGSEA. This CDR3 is CSAIGSYMNTEAFF. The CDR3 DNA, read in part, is TGCAGCGCTATAGGGTCTTACATGAACACTGAA. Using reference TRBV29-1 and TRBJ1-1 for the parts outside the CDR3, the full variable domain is SAVISQKPSRDICQRGTSLTIQCQVDSQVTMMFWYRQQPGQSLTLIATANQGSEATYESGFVIDKFPISRPNLTFSTLTVSNMSPEDSSIYLCSAIGSYMNTEAFFGQGTRLTVV.

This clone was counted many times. CDR3 residues: CASSGGQGATEAFF. The DNA read from the CDR3 is TGTGCCAGCAGCGGGGGACAGGGGGCCACTGAA. V gene TRBV7-8 combines with J gene TRBJ1-1; 12 bases are a match to TRBD1. The read terminates 3 residues before the CDR3 end, so the remaining end is supplied by the germline J gene. Germline-derived CDR1 and CDR2 are SGHVS and FQNEAQ. CDR3 length: 14 residues. The trim removed 5 bases at V and 4 bases at J, leaving 2 bases unmatched.

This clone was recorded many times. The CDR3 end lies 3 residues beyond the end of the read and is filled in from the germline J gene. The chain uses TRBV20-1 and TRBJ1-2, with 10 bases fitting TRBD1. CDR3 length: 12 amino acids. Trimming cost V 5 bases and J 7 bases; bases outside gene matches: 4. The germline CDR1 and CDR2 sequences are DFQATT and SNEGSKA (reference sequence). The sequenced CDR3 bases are TGCAGTGCTCCCGACAGGGGGCTTGGC. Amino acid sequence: CSAPDRGLG. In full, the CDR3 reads CSAPDRGLGYTF.

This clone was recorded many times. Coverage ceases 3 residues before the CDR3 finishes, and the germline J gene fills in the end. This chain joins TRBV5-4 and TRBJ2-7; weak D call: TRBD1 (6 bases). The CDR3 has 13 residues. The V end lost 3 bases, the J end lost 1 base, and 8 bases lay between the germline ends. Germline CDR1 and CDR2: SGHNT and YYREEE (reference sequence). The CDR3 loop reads CASSSTGSYEQYF. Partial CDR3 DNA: TGTGCCAGCAGCTCGACAGGTTCCTACGAG.

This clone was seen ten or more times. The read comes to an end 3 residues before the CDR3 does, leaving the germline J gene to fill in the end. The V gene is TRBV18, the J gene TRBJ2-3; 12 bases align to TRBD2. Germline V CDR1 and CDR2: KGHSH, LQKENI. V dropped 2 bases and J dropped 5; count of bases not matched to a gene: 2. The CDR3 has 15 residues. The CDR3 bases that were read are TGTGCCAGCTCACCAACACTAGCGGGAGGAGATACG. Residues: CASSPTLAGGDT. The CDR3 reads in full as CASSPTLAGGDTQYF.

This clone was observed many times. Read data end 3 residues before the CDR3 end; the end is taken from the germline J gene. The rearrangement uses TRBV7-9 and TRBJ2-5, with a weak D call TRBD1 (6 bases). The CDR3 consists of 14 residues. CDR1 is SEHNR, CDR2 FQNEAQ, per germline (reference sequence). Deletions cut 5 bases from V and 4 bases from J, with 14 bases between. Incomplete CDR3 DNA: TGTGCCAGCAGCCCGTCTTCACAGGGAGAGACC. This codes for CASSPSSQGET. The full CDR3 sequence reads CASSPSSQGETQYF.

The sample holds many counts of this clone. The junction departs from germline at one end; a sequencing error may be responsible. The sequenced part of the CDR3 DNA is TGTGCTAGCAGCTTAGGCAGCTACAATGAG. Protein product: CASSLGSYNE. The CDR3 reads in full as CASSLGSYNEQFF. This sequence joins TRBV7-7 and TRBJ2-1; no reliable D call. From the germline J gene comes the end of the CDR3, since the read stops 3 residues before it. CDR3 length: 13 amino acids. Germline CDR1 reads SSHAT; CDR2 reads FNYEAQ (reference sequence). Variable domain in full (rest from reference TRBV7-7 and TRBJ2-1): GAGVSQSPRYKVTKRGQDVTLRCDPISSHATLYWYQQALGQGPEFLTYFNYEAQPDKSGLPSDRFSAERPEGSISTLTIQRTEQRDSAMYRCASSLGSYNEQFFGPGTRLTVL.

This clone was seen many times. CDR3 DNA (partial): TGCAGTGCTAGACGACAGGGCGGGACCGGGGAG. Protein: CSARRQGGTGE. In full, the CDR3 is CSARRQGGTGELFF. The chain employs TRBV20-1 and TRBJ2-2, with TRBD1 matching 7 bases. The read ends 3 residues early relative to the CDR3; the germline J gene fills the gap. The CDR3 has 14 residues. Germline V gene sequence: CDR1 DFQATT, CDR2 SNEGSKA (reference sequence). The trim removed 2 bases at V and 5 bases at J, leaving 5 bases unmatched.

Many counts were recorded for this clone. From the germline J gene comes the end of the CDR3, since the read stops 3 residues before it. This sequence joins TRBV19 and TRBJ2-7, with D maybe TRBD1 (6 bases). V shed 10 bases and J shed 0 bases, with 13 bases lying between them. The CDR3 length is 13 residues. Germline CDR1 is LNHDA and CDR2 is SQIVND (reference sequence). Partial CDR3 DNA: TGTGCCACTCAGGGGATCGTCTCCTACGAG. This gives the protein CATQGIVSYE. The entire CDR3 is CATQGIVSYEQYF.

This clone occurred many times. CDR3 protein: CASSSADIREETQYF. The part of the CDR3 DNA that was read is TGTGCCAGCAGTTCGGCCGATATAAGGGAAGAGACC. This rearrangement joins TRBV6-2 or TRBV6-3 to TRBJ2-5; D call uncertain. From the germline J gene comes the end of the CDR3, since the read stops 3 residues before it. Between the trimmed V and J ends, which lost 4 bases and 3 bases, there was a span of 15 bases. Germline assignment: CDR1 MNHEY and CDR2 SVGEGT. The CDR3 runs 15 residues.

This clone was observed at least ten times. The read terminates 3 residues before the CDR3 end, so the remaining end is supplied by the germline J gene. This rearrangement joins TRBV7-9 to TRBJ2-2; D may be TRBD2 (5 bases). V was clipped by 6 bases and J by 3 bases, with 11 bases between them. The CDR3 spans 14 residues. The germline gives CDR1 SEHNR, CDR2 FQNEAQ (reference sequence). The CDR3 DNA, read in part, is TGTGCCAGCAGACTACTAGTATACACCGGGGAG. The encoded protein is CASRLLVYTGE. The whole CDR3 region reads CASRLLVYTGELFF.

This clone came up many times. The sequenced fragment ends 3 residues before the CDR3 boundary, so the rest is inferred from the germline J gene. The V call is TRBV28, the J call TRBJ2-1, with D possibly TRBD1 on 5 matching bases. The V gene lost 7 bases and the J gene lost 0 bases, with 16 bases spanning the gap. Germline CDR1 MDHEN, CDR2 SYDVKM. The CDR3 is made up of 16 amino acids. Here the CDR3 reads CASTRGRVPSYNEQFF. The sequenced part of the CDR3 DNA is TGTGCCAGCACCCGAGGCAGGGTCCCCTCCTACAATGAG.

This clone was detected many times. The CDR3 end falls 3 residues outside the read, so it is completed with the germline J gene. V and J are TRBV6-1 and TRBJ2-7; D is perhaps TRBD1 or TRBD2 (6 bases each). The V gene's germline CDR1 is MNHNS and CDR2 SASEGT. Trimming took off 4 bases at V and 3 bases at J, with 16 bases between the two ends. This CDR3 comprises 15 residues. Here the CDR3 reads CASSVLGGGNYEQYF. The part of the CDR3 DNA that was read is TGTGCCAGCAGTGTACTCGGAGGGGGTAACTACGAG.

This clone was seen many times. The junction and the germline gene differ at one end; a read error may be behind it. CDR3 residues: CASGFSTEAFF. CDR3 bases read: TGCGCCAGCGGCTTCTCCACTGAA. The chain links TRBV5-1 to TRBJ1-1, with D unresolved. The sequenced fragment ends 3 residues before the CDR3 boundary, so the rest is inferred from the germline J gene. The germline V gene encodes CDR1 SGHRS and CDR2 YFSETQ. CDR3 size: 11 residues.

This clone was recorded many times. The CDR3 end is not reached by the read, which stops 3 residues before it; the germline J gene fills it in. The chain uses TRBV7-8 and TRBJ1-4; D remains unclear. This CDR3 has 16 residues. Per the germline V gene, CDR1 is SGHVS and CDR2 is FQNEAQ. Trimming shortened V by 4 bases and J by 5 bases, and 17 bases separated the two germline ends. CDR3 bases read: TGTGCCAGCAGCTCAGATGCTGGTCGCCAGAATGAAAAA. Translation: CASSSDAGRQNEK. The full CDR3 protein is CASSSDAGRQNEKLFF.

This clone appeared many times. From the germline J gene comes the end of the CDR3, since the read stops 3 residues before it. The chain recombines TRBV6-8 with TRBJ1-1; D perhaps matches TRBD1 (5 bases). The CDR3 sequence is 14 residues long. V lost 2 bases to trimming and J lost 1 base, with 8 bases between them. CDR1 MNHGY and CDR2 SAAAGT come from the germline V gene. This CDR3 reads CASSYPGQNTEAFF. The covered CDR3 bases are TGTGCCAGCAGTTACCCAGGGCAGAACACTGAA.

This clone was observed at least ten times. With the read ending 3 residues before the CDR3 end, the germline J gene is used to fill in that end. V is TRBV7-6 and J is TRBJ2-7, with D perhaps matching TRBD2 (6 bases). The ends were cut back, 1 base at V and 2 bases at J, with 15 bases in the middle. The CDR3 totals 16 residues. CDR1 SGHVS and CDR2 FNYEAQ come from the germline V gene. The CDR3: CASSLVASSATYEQYF. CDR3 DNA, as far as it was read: TGTGCCAGCAGCTTAGTAGCTTCTAGCGCTACCTACGAG.

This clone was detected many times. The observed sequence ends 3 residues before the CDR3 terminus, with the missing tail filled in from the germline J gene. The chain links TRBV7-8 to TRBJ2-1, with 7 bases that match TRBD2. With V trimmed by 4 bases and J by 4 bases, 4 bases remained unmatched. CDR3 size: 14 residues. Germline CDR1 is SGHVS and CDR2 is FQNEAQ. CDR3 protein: CASSSSGRYNEQFF. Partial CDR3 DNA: TGTGCCAGCAGCTCTAGCGGACGATACAATGAG.